This TCR beta chain derives from a study of control samples from healthy donors and cancer patients. Sequenced by immunoSEQ multiplex PCR; TCRdb stores in-frame clones only, minus some. Seen here are 200,000 to 250,000 clones, around 94% observed once, and the top ten hold approximately 1.6%. The source of this sequence is a man aged 50-59 years in good health. Sequencing was done on a sample of blood.

The CDR3 DNA reads as TGCGCCAGCAGCTTACAGGGTGGCAATCAGCCCCAGCATTTT. Amino acids: CASSLQGGNQPQHF. The rearrangement uses TRBV5-1 and TRBJ1-5, with D perhaps TRBD1 (6 bases). Trimming took off 2 bases at V and 2 bases at J, with 8 bases between the two ends. This CDR3 is built from 14 residues. Germline V gene sequence: CDR1 SGHRS, CDR2 YFSETQ.